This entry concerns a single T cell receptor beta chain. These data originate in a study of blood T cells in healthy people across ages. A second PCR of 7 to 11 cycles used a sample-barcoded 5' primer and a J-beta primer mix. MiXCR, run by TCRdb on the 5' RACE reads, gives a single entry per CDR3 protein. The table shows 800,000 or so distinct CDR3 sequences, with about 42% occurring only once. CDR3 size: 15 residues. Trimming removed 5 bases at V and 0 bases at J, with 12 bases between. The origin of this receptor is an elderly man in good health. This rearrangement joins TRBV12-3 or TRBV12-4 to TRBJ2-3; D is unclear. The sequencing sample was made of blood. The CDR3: CASSPDGYSTDTQYF. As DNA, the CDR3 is TGTGCCAGCAGTCCGGACGGCTATAGCACAGATACGCAGTATTTT.